This T cell receptor beta chain was captured in a study of cytomegalovirus exposure and HLA in healthy donors. The V end was cut by 5 bases, the J end by 2 bases, with 6 bases between. This CDR3 has 13 amino acids. The germline V gene encodes CDR1 MNHNS and CDR2 SASEGT. The PCR ran on 60 Vbeta and 13 Jbeta primers. The method was immunoSEQ multiplex PCR; TCRdb's version includes in-frame clones alone and lacks a portion of them. The table includes 170,000 or so clones, 80% detected once. The sequence was collected from a boy aged 10-17 years in good health and CMV-seronegative. The chain recombines TRBV6-1 with TRBJ1-4; D might be TRBD1 (5 bases). Material for sequencing was PBMCs. The CDR3 sequence: CASSPGTNEKLFF. CDR3 nucleotides: TGTGCCAGCAGTCCAGGGACTAATGAAAAACTGTTTTTT.